The text below deals with one T cell receptor (beta chain). Clones were sequenced by immunoSEQ multiplex PCR, and TCRdb holds only the in-frame ones, with some missing. The sample shows about 15,000 clones, 65% to 90% of them seen only once. The data stem from a study of T cells in narcolepsy. V lost 4 bases, J lost 1 base, and 7 bases stayed unmatched. This CDR3 comprises 16 residues. Germline CDR1 SGHNT, CDR2 YYREEE (reference sequence). The TCR was taken from a human donor in good health. The sequencing input was memory (CD45RA-) CD4+ T cells from blood. The chain uses TRBV5-4 and TRBJ2-3, with 9 bases matching TRBD2. CDR3 sequence (DNA): TGTGCCAGCAGCCCCGTGTTAGCGGGAGGCACAGATACGCAGTATTTT. Its translation is CASSPVLAGGTDTQYF.